This T cell receptor beta chain was sequenced for a study of blood T cell repertoires in COVID-19. In the study overall: Specimens from acute and convalescent COVID-19 originated in the United States, Italy and Spain. PBMCs, B-cell-depleted T cells, or T cells were the source of the cDNA or gDNA that made up the material.

The CDR3 totals 15 residues. The germline gives CDR1 MNHEY, CDR2 SVGEGT. Trimming removed 5 bases from V and 5 bases from J; junction bases left unmatched: 5. Enrollment of patients from Seattle took place during active infection, with longitudinal follow-up. In the authors' methods: The authors estimated nucleated cell counts from reference gene primer amplification. Clones were sequenced by immunoSEQ multiplex PCR, and TCRdb holds only the in-frame ones, with some missing. V and J calls and clone size are as listed in that table; D and trimming were resolved from the DNA. The sample includes about 48,000 clones, 85% to 90% of them seen just once.

This sequence was found in a woman at least 80 years old with COVID-19, enrolled during active disease. This rearrangement joins TRBV6-2 or TRBV6-3 to TRBJ1-6, with 8 bases that match TRBD1. Specimen: peripheral blood. CDR3 sequence: CASSHMDRDNSPLHF. CDR3 coding DNA: TGTGCCAGCAGTCACATGGACAGGGATAATTCACCCCTCCACTTT.